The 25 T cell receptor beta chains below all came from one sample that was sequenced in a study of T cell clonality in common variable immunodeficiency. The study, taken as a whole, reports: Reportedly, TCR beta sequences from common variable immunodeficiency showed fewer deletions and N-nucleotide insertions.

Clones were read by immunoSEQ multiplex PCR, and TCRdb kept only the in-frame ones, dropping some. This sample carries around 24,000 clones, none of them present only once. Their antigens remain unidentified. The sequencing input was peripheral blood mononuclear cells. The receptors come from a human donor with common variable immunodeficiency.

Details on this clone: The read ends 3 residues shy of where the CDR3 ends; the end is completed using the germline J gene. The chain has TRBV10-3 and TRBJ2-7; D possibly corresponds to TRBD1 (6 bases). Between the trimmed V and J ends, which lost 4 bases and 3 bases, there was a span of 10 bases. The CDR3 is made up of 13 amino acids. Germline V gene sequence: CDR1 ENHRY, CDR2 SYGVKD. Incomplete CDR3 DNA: TGTGCCATCAGTGGGGACAACAACTACGAG. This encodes CAISGDNNYE. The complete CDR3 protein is CAISGDNNYEQYF.

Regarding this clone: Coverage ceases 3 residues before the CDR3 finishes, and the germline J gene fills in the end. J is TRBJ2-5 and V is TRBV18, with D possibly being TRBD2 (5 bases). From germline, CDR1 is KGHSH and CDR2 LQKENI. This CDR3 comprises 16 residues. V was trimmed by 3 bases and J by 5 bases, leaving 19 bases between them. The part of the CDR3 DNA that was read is TGTGCCAGCTCACCGAGGGTGTACAGATCTGGTGAGACC. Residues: CASSPRVYRSGET. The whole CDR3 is CASSPRVYRSGETQYF.

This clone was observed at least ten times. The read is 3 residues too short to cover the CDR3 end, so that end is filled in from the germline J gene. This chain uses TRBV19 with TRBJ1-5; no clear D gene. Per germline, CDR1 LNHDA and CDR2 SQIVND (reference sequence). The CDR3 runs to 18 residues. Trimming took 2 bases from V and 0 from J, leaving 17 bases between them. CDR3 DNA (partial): TGTGCCAGTAGTATACCCCGGGGTAAGAGGAATAGCAATCAGCCC. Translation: CASSIPRGKRNSNQP. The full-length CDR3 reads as CASSIPRGKRNSNQPQHF.

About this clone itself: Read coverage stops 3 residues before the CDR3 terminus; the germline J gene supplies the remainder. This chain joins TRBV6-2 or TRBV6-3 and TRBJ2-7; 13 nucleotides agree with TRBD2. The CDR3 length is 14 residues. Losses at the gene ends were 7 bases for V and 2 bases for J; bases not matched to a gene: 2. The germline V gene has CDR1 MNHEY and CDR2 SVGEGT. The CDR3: CASKLAGGAYEQYF. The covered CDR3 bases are TGTGCCAGCAAACTAGCGGGAGGGGCCTACGAG.

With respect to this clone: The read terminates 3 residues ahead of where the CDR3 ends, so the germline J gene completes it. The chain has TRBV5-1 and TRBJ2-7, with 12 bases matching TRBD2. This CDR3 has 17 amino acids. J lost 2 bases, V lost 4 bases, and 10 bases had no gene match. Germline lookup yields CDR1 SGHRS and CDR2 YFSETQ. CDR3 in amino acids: CASSPGTSGWMAYEQYF. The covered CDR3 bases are TGCGCCAGCAGCCCGGGGACTAGCGGGTGGATGGCCTACGAG.

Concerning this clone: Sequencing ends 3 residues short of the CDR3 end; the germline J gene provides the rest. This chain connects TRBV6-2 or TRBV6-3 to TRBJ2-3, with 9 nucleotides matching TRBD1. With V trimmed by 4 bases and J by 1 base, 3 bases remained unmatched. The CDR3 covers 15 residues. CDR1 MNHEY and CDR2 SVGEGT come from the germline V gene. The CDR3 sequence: CASSSRTGGTDTQYF. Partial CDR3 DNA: TGTGCCAGCAGTTCACGGACAGGGGGCACAGATACG.

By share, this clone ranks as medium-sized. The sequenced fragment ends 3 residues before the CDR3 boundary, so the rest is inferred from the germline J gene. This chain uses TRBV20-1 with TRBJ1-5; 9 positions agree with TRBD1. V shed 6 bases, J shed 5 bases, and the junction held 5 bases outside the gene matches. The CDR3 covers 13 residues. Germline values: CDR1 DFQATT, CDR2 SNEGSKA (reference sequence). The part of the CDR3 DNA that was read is TGCAGTGCCTACCGACAGGGGGATCAGCCC. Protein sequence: CSAYRQGDQP. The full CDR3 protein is CSAYRQGDQPQHF.

The CDR3: CASSRTGGHEQFF. Incomplete CDR3 DNA: TGTGCCAGCTCGCGAACAGGGGGACATGAG. The chain has TRBV18 and TRBJ2-1, with 8 bases identical to TRBD1. Coverage ceases 3 residues before the CDR3 finishes, and the germline J gene fills in the end. Germline CDR1 KGHSH, CDR2 LQKENI. The CDR3 is made up of 13 amino acids. V shed 6 bases and J 8 bases; nucleotides not matched to a gene: 6.

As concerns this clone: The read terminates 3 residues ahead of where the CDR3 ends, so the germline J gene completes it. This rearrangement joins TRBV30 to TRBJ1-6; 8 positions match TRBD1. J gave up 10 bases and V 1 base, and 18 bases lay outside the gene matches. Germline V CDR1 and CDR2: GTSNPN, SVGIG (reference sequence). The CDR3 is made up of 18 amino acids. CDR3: CAWSGPGLGQGLWSPLHF. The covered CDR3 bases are TGTGCCTGGAGTGGGCCAGGTTTAGGACAGGGTCTATGGTCACCC.

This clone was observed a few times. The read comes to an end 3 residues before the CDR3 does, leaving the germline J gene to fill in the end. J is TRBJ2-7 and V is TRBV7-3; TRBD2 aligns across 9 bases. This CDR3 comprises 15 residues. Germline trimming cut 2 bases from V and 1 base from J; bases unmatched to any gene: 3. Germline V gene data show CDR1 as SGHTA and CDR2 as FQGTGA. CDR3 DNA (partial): TGTGCCAGCAGCTTAGGGCGGGAGGGTTCCTACGAG. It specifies CASSLGREGSYE. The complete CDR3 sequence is CASSLGREGSYEQYF.

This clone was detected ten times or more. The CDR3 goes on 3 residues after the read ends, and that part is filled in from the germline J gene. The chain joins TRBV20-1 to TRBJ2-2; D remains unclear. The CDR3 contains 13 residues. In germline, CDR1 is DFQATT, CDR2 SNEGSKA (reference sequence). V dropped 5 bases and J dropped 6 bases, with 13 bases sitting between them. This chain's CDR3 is CSAQRVAAGELFF. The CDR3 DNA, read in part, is TGCAGTGCTCAACGTGTGGCGGCCGGGGAG.

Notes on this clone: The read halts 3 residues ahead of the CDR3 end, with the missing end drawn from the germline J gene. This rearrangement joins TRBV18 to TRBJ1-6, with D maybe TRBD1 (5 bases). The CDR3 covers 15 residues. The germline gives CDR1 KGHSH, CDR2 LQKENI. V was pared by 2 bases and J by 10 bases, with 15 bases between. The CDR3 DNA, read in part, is TGTGCCAGCTCACCAGTCGGACAAGTTAAGTCACCC. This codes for CASSPVGQVKSP. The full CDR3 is CASSPVGQVKSPLHF.

CDR3 DNA, as far as it was read: TGTGCCAGCAGCTCCGTGCGGTACGAG. Protein product: CASSSVRYE. The whole CDR3 reads CASSSVRYEQYF. The chain employs TRBV11-2 and TRBJ2-7; D unclear. The CDR3 end lies 3 residues beyond the end of the read and is filled in from the germline J gene. This CDR3 comprises 12 residues. Looked up from germline, CDR1 is SGHAT and CDR2 is FQNNGV. The germline V and J ends were trimmed by 4 bases and 4 bases, with 8 bases remaining between them.

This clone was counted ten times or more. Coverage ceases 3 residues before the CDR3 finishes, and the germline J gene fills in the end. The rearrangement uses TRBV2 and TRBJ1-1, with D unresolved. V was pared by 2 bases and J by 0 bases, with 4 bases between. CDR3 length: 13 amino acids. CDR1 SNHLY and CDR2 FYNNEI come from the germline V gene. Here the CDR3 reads CASSEIMNTEAFF. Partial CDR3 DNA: TGTGCCAGCAGTGAAATCATGAACACTGAA.

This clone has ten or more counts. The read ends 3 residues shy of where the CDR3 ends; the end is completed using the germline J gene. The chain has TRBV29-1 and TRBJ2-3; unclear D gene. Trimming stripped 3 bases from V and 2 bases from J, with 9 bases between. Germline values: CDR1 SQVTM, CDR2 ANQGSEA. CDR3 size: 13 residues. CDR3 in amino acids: CSVDSENTDTQYF. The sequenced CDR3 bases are TGCAGCGTTGACAGCGAGAACACAGATACG.

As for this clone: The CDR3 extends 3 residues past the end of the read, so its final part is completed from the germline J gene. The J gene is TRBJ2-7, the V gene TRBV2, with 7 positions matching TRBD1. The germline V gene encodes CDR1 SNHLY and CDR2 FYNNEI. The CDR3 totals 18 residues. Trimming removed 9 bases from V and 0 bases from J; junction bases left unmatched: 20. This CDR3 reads CARRGLIGWAGSSYEQYF. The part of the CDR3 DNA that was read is TGTGCCAGAAGGGGGCTGATAGGGTGGGCGGGCAGCTCCTACGAG.

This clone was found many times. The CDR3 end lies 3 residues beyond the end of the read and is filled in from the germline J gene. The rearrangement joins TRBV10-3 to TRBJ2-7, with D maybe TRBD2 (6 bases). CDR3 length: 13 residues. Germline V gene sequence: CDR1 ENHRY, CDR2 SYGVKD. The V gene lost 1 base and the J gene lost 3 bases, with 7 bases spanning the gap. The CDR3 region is CAISELADYEQYF. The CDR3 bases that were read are TGTGCCATCAGTGAGTTAGCGGACTACGAG.

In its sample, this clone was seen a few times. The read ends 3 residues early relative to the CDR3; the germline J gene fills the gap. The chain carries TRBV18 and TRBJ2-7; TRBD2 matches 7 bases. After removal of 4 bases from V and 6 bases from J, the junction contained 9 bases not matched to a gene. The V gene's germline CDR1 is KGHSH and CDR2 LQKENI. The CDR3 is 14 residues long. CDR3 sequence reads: CASSRDYASTEQYF. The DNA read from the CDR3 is TGTGCCAGCTCACGGGACTACGCGTCTACCGAG.

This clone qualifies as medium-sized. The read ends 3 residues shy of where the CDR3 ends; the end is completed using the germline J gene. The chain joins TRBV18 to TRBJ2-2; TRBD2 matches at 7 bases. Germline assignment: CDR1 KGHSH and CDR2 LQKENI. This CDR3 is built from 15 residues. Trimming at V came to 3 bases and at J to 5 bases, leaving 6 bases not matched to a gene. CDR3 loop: CASSPTAGRTGELFF. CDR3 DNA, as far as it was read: TGTGCCAGCTCACCGACAGCGGGAAGAACCGGGGAG.

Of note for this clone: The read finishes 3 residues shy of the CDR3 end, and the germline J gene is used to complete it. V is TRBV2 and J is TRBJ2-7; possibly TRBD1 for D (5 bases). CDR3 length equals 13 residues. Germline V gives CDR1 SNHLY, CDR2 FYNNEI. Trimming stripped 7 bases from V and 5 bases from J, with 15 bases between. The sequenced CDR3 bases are TGTGCCAGCAATCTTGGCAGGGCCCACGAG. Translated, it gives CASNLGRAHE. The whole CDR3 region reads CASNLGRAHEQYF.

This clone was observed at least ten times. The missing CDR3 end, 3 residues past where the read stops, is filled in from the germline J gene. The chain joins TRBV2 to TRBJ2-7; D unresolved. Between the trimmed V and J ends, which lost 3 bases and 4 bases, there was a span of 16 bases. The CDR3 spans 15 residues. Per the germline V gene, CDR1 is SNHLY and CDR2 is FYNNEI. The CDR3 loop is CASSDLRVRRYEQYF. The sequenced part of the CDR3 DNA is TGTGCCAGCAGTGATCTTAGGGTTCGTCGGTACGAG.

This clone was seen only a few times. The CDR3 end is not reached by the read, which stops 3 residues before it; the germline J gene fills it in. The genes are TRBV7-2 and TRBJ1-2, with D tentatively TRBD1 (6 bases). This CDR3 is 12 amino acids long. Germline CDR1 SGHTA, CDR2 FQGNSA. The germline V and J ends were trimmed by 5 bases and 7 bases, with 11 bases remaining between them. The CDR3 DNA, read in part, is TGTGCCAGCAGCGGAAGAGGGGGTGGC. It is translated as CASSGRGGG. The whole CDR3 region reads CASSGRGGGYTF.

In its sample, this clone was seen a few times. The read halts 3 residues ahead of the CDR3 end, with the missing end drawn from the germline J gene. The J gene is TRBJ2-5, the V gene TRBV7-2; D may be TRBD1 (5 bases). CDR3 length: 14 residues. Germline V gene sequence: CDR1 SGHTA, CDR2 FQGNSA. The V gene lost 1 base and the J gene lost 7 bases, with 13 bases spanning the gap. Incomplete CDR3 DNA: TGTGCCAGCAGCTTAGGTCAGGGTGTGGGGACC. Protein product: CASSLGQGVGT. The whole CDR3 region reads CASSLGQGVGTQYF.

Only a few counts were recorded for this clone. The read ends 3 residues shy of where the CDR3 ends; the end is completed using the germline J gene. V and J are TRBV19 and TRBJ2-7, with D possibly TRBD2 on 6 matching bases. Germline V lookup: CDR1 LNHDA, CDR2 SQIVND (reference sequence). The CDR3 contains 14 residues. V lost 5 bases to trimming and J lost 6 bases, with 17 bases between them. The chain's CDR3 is CASSPGLSLFEQYF. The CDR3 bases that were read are TGTGCCAGTAGTCCGGGACTCTCCCTGTTCGAG. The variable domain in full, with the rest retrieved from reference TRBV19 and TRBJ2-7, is DGGITQSPKYLFRKEGQNVTLSCEQNLNHDAMYWYRQDPGQGLRLIYYSQIVNDFQKGDIAEGYSVSREKKESFPLTVTSAQKNPTAFYLCASSPGLSLFEQYFGPGTRLTVT.

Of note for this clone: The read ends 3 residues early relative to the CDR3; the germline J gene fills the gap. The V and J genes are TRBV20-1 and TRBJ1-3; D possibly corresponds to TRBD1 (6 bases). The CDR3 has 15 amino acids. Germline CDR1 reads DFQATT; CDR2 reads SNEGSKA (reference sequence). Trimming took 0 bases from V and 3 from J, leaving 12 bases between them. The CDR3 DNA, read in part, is TGCAGTGCTAGAGATCCACAGGGACGTGGAAACACC. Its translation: CSARDPQGRGNT. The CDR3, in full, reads CSARDPQGRGNTIYF.